A selection of T cell receptor beta chains follows, all from one sample in a study of human T cells and chemical hapten exposure. TCRdb ran MiXCR on the RACE reads and lists one entry per CDR3 protein. The sample holds just over 70,000 distinct CDR3 sequences, more than 9.5% seen once. The sequencing used whole blood, collected in connection with sensitization to the hapten diphenylcyclopropenone (DPC). The receptors stem from a woman aged 45 to 65 with alopecia areata. Some clones in this sample may be carry-over from other donors' samples. Both conserved end residues are part of each CDR3. A D gene is named only where the DNA matches it firmly. Clone size is not always given. Where it is, it says once, few, many or a class for expanded clones.

J | V | D | size | DNA | CDR3
TRBJ2-5 | TRBV5-1 | - | - | TGCGCCAGCAGCTTGTCGACAGACCAAGAGACCCAGTACTTC | CASSLSTDQETQYF
TRBJ1-2 | TRBV29-1 | TRBD1 | few | TGCAGCGTTGAGTTAACAGGGGGTGTCTATGGCTACACCTTC | CSVELTGGVYGYTF
TRBJ2-5 | TRBV4-3 | - | - | TGCGCCAGCAGCCAGACAGAAAATACCTGGGGGACCCAGTACTTC | CASSQTENTWGTQYF
TRBJ2-7 | TRBV3-1 | - | many | TGTGCCAGCAGCCAACTGCAAGGGGGGGGACAGGCATACGAGCAGTACTTC | CASSQLQGGGQAYEQYF
TRBJ1-3 | TRBV6-5 | - | - | TGTGCCAGCAGTTACGGGGGTTCTGGAAACACCATATATTTT | CASSYGGSGNTIYF
TRBJ1-2 | TRBV20-1 | - | - | TGCAGTGCTGGAACTCCAGGGTGGCCAGGCTACACCTTC | CSAGTPGWPGYTF
TRBJ2-7 | TRBV2 | TRBD2 | many | TGTGCCAGCAGGCCTACTAGCGGGGGAACCTACGAGCAGTACTTC | CASRPTSGGTYEQYF
TRBJ2-7 | TRBV6-5 | TRBD2 | many | TGTGCCAGCAGAACGGGGGGGGGAACCTACGAGCAGTACTTC | CASRTGGGTYEQYF
TRBJ2-2 | TRBV29-1 | - | - | TGCAGCGTTGAATCGGACAGCCGCACCGGGGAGCTGTTTTTT | CSVESDSRTGELFF
TRBJ2-3 | TRBV11-3 | TRBD2 | many | TGTGCCAGCAGCTCCTCAGGGTGGGGAGCGGGACCGTTCAACACAGATACGCAGTATTTT | CASSSSGWGAGPFNTDTQYF
TRBJ1-1 | TRBV18 | - | few | TGTGCCAGCTCGGACGACATGAACACTGAAGCTTTCTTT | CASSDDMNTEAFF
TRBJ1-1 | TRBV9 | - | few | TGTGCCAGCAGCGCCGGACAGAACACTGAAGCTTTCTTT | CASSAGQNTEAFF
TRBJ2-7 | TRBV28 | TRBD2 | few | TGTGCCAGTTTAGCGGGAGGGAACTACTACGAGCAGTACTTC | CASLAGGNYYEQYF
TRBJ1-2 | TRBV11-2 | TRBD1 | few | TGTGCCAGCAGCTTACAGGGGGCTGGAGGCTATGGCTACACCTTC | CASSLQGAGGYGYTF
TRBJ1-1 | TRBV6-6 | - | few | TGTGCCAGCAGTTACCTGGACCCGACGACTGAAGCTTTCTTT | CASSYLDPTTEAFF
TRBJ1-2 | TRBV28 | - | - | TGTGCCAGCAGCGCCTCCCACTATGGCTACACCTTC | CASSASHYGYTF
TRBJ2-3 | TRBV27 | - | few | TGTGCCAGCAGCCAAGGGGGGGCGGGGACAGATACGCAGTATTTT | CASSQGGAGTDTQYF
TRBJ1-6 | TRBV20-1 | - | many | TGCAGTGCTAGAGTTTCCCGGGCGCTTGATAATTCACCCCTCCACTTT | CSARVSRALDNSPLHF
TRBJ2-3 | TRBV7-6 | TRBD1 | - | TGTGCCAGCAGCTTAGAGGGACGGCAGGGGGCAACGCAGTATTTT | CASSLEGRQGATQYF
TRBJ2-2 | TRBV29-1 | - | few | TGCAGCGTTCGAAGGCTCGCCGGGGAGCTGTTTTTT | CSVRRLAGELFF
TRBJ1-2 | TRBV12-3/TRBV12-4 | TRBD1 | - | TGTGCCAGCACCGGACAGGGGAGCTATGGCTACACCTTC | CASTGQGSYGYTF
TRBJ1-1 | TRBV2 | - | few | TGTGCCAGCAGTGAAGCGGAGATGAACACTGAAGCTTTCTTT | CASSEAEMNTEAFF
TRBJ2-1 | TRBV11-2 | - | many | TGTGCCAGCAGACCGGTTTTTCAGGTCGGTGAGCAGTTCTTC | CASRPVFQVGEQFF
TRBJ2-7 | TRBV29-1 | - | many | TGCAGCGTTGAAGACGGAGACACTGAAACCTACGAGCAGTACTTC | CSVEDGDTETYEQYF
TRBJ2-5 | TRBV7-9 | - | few | TGTGCCAGCAGCCCATCCAGGGGAGGGACCCAGTACTTC | CASSPSRGGTQYF
TRBJ2-1 | TRBV5-1 | - | few | TGCGCCAGCAGCTTGGACTCACAAATAAATGAGCAGTTCTTC | CASSLDSQINEQFF
TRBJ2-7 | TRBV20-1 | TRBD2 | few | TGCAGTGCCGCTAGCGGGCTCTCCTACGAGCAGTACTTC | CSAASGLSYEQYF
TRBJ1-1 | TRBV18 | TRBD1 | few | TGTGCCAGCTCACCTAACAGGGGGCGCGAGGCCACTGAAGCTTTCTTT | CASSPNRGREATEAFF
TRBJ1-6 | TRBV18 | TRBD1 | few | TGTGCCAGCTCACCCGGACAGGGAAATTCACCCCTCCACTTT | CASSPGQGNSPLHF
TRBJ2-7 | TRBV6-6 | - | few | TGTGCCAGCAGTTACCCCCCCCAAGGAACCTACGAGCAGTACTTC | CASSYPPQGTYEQYF
TRBJ1-1 | TRBV18 | - | many | TGTGCCAGCTCACCAAATCGCCAAGAAGCTTTCTTT | CASSPNRQEAFF
TRBJ2-3 | TRBV20-1 | TRBD1 | many | TGCAGTGCTAGAGATCATCGTCGCCCGCGACAGGGAGAAGATACGCAGTATTTT | CSARDHRRPRQGEDTQYF
TRBJ2-1 | TRBV2 | - | - | TGTGCCAGCACGGGGGGCGGCTACAATGAGCAGTTCTTC | CASTGGGYNEQFF
TRBJ2-1 | TRBV7-2 | - | few | TGTGCCAGCAGCTCCGTGAGATCGGGCAATGAGCAGTTCTTC | CASSSVRSGNEQFF
TRBJ2-3 | TRBV11-2 | - | many | TGTGCCAGCAGCGATCGACTGGAAGATACGCAGTATTTT | CASSDRLEDTQYF